The present entry profiles one T cell receptor beta chain with its context. This specimen belongs to a study of blood T cell repertoires in COVID-19. Turning to the study itself: PBMCs, B-cell-depleted T cells, or T cells were the source of the cDNA or gDNA that made up the material.

Looked up from germline, CDR1 is SNHLY and CDR2 is FYNNEI. V dropped 7 bases and J dropped 6 bases, with 25 bases sitting between them. The CDR3 extends over 16 amino acids. The method was immunoSEQ multiplex PCR; TCRdb's version includes in-frame clones alone and lacks a portion of them. This repertoire shows 140,000 to 150,000 clones, about 83% found once; its top ten account for under 9%. V usage is TRBV2 and J usage is TRBJ2-7, with D perhaps matching TRBD2 (6 bases). Input material: peripheral blood. The sequence came from a woman aged 45-65 years with active or convalescent COVID-19. This chain's CDR3 is CASKITAGIAAGEQYF. The CDR3 DNA reads as TGTGCCAGCAAAATAACTGCAGGGATAGCGGCGGGCGAGCAGTACTTC. The variable domain in full, completed from reference TRBV2 and TRBJ2-7, reads EPEVTQTPSHQVTQMGQEVILRCVPISNHLYFYWYRQILGQKVEFLVSFYNNEISEKSEIFDDQFSVERPDGSNFTLKIRSTKLEDSAMYFCASKITAGIAAGEQYFGPGTRLTVT.